This T cell receptor beta chain was obtained from a study of blood T cell repertoires in COVID-19 (dated by TCRdb to about 2020). Background for the entire study: Collaborator samples came from the United States, Italy and Spain and covered acute and convalescent phases of COVID-19. Where available, HLA class I and class II types were obtained from metadata supplied by the sample provider rather than from assay-based typing. A de-identified subject ID, COVID-19 status, age in years and sex were almost always included in the sample metadata. Samples were obtained from the ongoing ImmuneRACE study (first 160 participants) and from about 1,300 subjects provided by 6 global collaborators. Subjects who had been exposed to COVID-19, were actively infected with it, or had recovered from it provided the deeply sampled blood TCRbeta repertoires that made up the dataset. The prospective study material was composed of cDNA or gDNA derived from T cells, B-cell-depleted T cells, or PBMCs. The repertoires were made available in a free public database intended to serve as a resource for research on the immune response to SARS-CoV-2.

The investigation overall reported the following: Clinical and demographic metadata were provided uncurated, with the amount varying by source and participant.

A remark on this clone: There is no known antigen for this receptor. No base qualities exist here, and no much larger clone lies one base off it.

Each collaborating institution followed its own protocols to collect whole blood in K2EDTA tubes. For TCRbeta analysis, collaborators shipped samples in one of three forms: frozen whole blood, isolated PBMCs, or DNA extracted from either of those sample types. The immunoSEQ Assay, a bias-controlled multiplex PCR, was used to amplify TCRbeta CDR3 regions from genomic DNA. The published analysis was carried out like this. The number of nucleated cells in each sample was estimated from the amplification of reference gene primers within the assay. To quantify the absolute abundance of each unique TCRbeta CDR3 rearrangement, sequence reads were collapsed and filtered. For each sample, productive Simpson clonality was calculated as the square root of Simpson's diversity index across productive rearrangements. Entries here come from immuneACCESS through TCRdb and include only in-frame sequences with V and J called. Some clones fail to appear in such tables; in the studies checked, an unresolved V gene covers under half of the shortfall, and the cause of the remainder is unknown. That table gives V, J and clone size, and the DNA gave D and trimming. Counted in this sample were more than 80,000 clones; 75% to 90% of them appeared once. The top ten clonotypes cover 31% of the sample.

The specimen sequenced was peripheral blood. The clonotype originates from an elderly woman with active or convalescent COVID-19.

The CDR3 loop reads CASSYRVRSEAFF. The DNA reads TGTGCCAGCAGCTACAGGGTTCGCTCAGAAGCTTTCTTT. This receptor chain uses TRBV2 and TRBJ1-1; matching of 6 bases hints at TRBD1 as the D gene. Between the V and J ends, shortened by 6 bases and 8 bases respectively, the junction contains 16 bases. From the cysteine up to the phenylalanine, the CDR3 has a length of 13 residues. The only DNA kept is the CDR3, 39 bases in frame from the first base. CDR1 and CDR2 (SNHLY, FYNNEI) derive from the germline V gene.